Sequencing of this T cell receptor beta chain was carried out in a study of T cells after yellow fever vaccination. Turning to the study itself: Low-cell-number fractions were prepared with SMART-Seq v4 Ultra Low Input.

TCRdb ran MiXCR on the 5' RACE reads and lists one entry per CDR3 protein. The sample contains roughly 330,000 distinct CDR3 sequences, about 4% of which appear only once. This CDR3 spans 15 amino acids. The ends were cut back, 2 bases at V and 2 bases at J, with 11 bases in the middle. Per germline, CDR1 MNHEY and CDR2 SVGAGI. This clonotype has just a few counts. Its antigen is undetermined. Study-level findings and limits: The booster saw the reappearance of most primary-vaccination clones (roughly 96% CD4, 80% to 90% CD8). By day 5 rather than day 15, the secondary response had peaked, though it was weaker.

This receptor was identified in a man younger than 35 who received the YFV17D yellow fever vaccine. The sequenced sample was PBMCs, obtained 5 days after the yellow fever booster vaccination. The chain uses TRBV6-5 and TRBJ2-3; maybe TRBD2 (5 bases). The CDR3 nucleotides read TGTGCCAGCAGTTACAACGGGAAACTCACAGATACGCAGTATTTT. Its translation is CASSYNGKLTDTQYF.